This TCR beta chain comes out of a study of T cell responses to AZD1222 COVID-19 vaccine. Findings and caveats of the study: Among AZD1222 vaccinees, only 5 to 7 were seropositive at baseline. There were repertoire samples only from the period after the peak T cell response. Donors in the cohort were predominantly white British and more often female, and clonal diversity was possibly underestimated.

The repertoire was sequenced with immunoSEQ multiplex PCR; TCRdb's copy has only in-frame clones and lacks some. The top ten clones hold 4.5% to 6% of a sample with roughly 120,000 clones, roughly 88% of them seen once. Notes on this clone: Its antigen is currently unknown.

The CDR3 loop spans 16 amino acids. Trimming at V came to 4 bases and at J to 1 base, leaving 9 bases not matched to a gene. Germline assignment: CDR1 SGHDN and CDR2 FVKESK. Sequencing used peripheral blood, obtained on day 0 of AZD1222 vaccination. This chain connects TRBV14 to TRBJ2-5, with 7 bases lining up with TRBD1. The TCR was taken from an adult in good health. This chain's CDR3 is CASSLTDRVGQETQYF. CDR3 nucleotides: TGTGCCAGCAGCCTAACCGACAGGGTCGGCCAAGAGACCCAGTACTTC.